One sample yielded the 20 T cell receptor beta chains listed below, sequenced in a study of early T cells in non-severe SARS-CoV-2 infection. TCRdb reprocessed the 5' RACE reads via MiXCR and lists one record per CDR3 protein. Here the sample spans fewer than 65,000 distinct CDR3 sequences, approximately 9.3% being singletons. The sequenced sample was whole blood. The origin of the receptors is an adult who was a healthcare worker with PCR-confirmed SARS-CoV-2 infection or an uninfected control (not recorded which).

This sequence joins TRBV2 and TRBJ1-4, with TRBD1 matching over 8 bases. CDR3 length: 15 residues. The junction had 8 bases not matched to a gene; V was cut back by 3 bases and J by 8 bases. CDR1 SNHLY and CDR2 FYNNEI come from the germline V gene. The CDR3 bases are TGTGCCAGCAGTGACAGGACAGGGCCGGCGGAAAAACTGTTTTTT. Translation gives CASSDRTGPAEKLFF.

This clonotype appeared many times. V usage is TRBV27 and J usage is TRBJ1-6, with 9 nucleotides matching TRBD1. CDR3 length equals 14 residues. V shed 6 bases and J 4 bases; nucleotides not matched to a gene: 1. Germline CDR1 is MNHEY and CDR2 is SMNVEV (reference sequence). CDR3 in amino acids: CASSGTGYNSPLHF. In DNA, the CDR3 is TGTGCCAGCAGCGGGACAGGGTATAATTCACCCCTCCACTTT.

There are a few counts of this clonotype. The CDR3: CASSLAPNTEAFF. Written as DNA, the CDR3 is TGTGCCAGCAGCTTAGCACCGAACACTGAAGCTTTCTTT. The genes are TRBV7-8 and TRBJ1-1; no firm D call. V gave up 0 bases and J gave up 1 base, with 3 bases separating them. The germline V gene has CDR1 SGHVS and CDR2 FQNEAQ. The CDR3 is made up of 13 amino acids.

This clonotype was counted a few times. This chain uses TRBV18 with TRBJ2-5; 7 nucleotides line up with TRBD2. Germline V CDR1 and CDR2: KGHSH, LQKENI. J was trimmed by 5 bases and V by 4 bases; bases with no gene match: 7. The CDR3 is 14 residues long. The CDR3 region is CASSRTQGGETQYF. DNA for the CDR3: TGTGCCAGCTCACGGACTCAGGGAGGGGAGACCCAGTACTTC.

The chain carries TRBV20-1 and TRBJ2-7; 7 bases fit TRBD2. The CDR3 covers 12 residues. V was pared by 0 bases and J by 8 bases, with 4 bases of the junction left unmatched. CDR1 is DFQATT, CDR2 SNEGSKA, per germline (reference sequence). CDR3 loop: CSAREERGQQYV. The CDR3 DNA reads TGCAGTGCTAGAGAAGAGCGGGGCCAGCAGTACGTC.

This clonotype came up a few times. DNA of the CDR3: TGTGCCACCAAGAAGGGAAGAACCGGAAACACCATATATTTT. This encodes CATKKGRTGNTIYF. The chain employs TRBV15 and TRBJ1-3; D gene ambiguous. The CDR3 covers 14 residues. V lost 7 bases and J 4 bases, leaving 14 bases between the germline ends. The germline CDR1 and CDR2 sequences are LNHNV and YYDKDF (reference sequence).

The V gene is TRBV6-1, the J gene TRBJ2-1; 7 nucleotides align to TRBD2. The CDR3 spans 16 residues. Per the germline V gene, CDR1 is MNHNS and CDR2 is SASEGT. Trimming cost V 2 bases and J 4 bases; bases outside gene matches: 8. As DNA, the CDR3 is TGTGCCAGCAGTGAAACATTCGGCGGGGGTTACAATGAGCAGTTCTTC. Translating it yields CASSETFGGGYNEQFF.

J is TRBJ1-1 and V is TRBV4-1; no clear D gene. Germline CDR1 is MGHRA and CDR2 is YSYEKL. The V end was cut by 2 bases, the J end by 1 base, with 14 bases between. The CDR3 contains 16 residues. This CDR3 is CASSQIKGPPNTEAFF. In nucleotides, the CDR3 is TGCGCCAGCAGCCAAATTAAGGGCCCCCCGAACACTGAAGCTTTCTTT.

There are a few counts of this clonotype. J is TRBJ2-3 and V is TRBV20-1; unclear D gene. CDR1 and CDR2 from the germline V gene are DFQATT and SNEGSKA (reference sequence). The CDR3 totals 16 residues. V was shortened by 0 bases and J by 1 base, with 14 bases between the two germline ends. The CDR3 region has the DNA TGCAGTGCTAGAGATCTAAAATTCCGGGGCACAGATACGCAGTATTTT. Translation gives CSARDLKFRGTDTQYF.

This clonotype was seen repeatedly, ten times or more. V and J are TRBV25-1 and TRBJ1-6; D gene unclear. The germline V and J ends were trimmed by 4 bases and 8 bases, with 15 bases remaining between them. The germline V gene encodes CDR1 MGHDK and CDR2 SYGVNS. The length of the CDR3 is 15 residues. Here the CDR3 DNA reads TGTGCCAGCAGTGGGTCCCTCTTGGGGTATTCACCCCTCCACTTT. Its protein product is CASSGSLLGYSPLHF. Based on the CDR3 plus reference TRBV25-1 and TRBJ1-6, the full variable domain is EADIYQTPRYLVIGTGKKITLECSQTMGHDKMYWYQQDPGMELHLIHYSYGVNSTEKGDLSSESTVSRIRTEHFPLTLESARPSHTSQYLCASSGSLLGYSPLHFGNGTRLTVT.

This clonotype was detected a few times. This chain connects TRBV11-2 to TRBJ1-6; possibly TRBD1 for D (5 bases). CDR3 length equals 14 residues. V lost 2 bases to trimming and J lost 10 bases, with 12 bases between them. CDR1 and CDR2 from the germline V gene are SGHAT and FQNNGV. The chain's CDR3 is CASSLRDHGSPLHF. For the CDR3, the DNA is TGTGCCAGCAGCTTAAGGGACCACGGCTCACCCCTCCACTTT. Full variable domain (missing parts from reference TRBV11-2 and TRBJ1-6): EAGVAQSPRYKIIEKRQSVAFWCNPISGHATLYWYQQILGQGPKLLIQFQNNGVVDDSQLPKDRFSAERLKGVDSTLKIQPAKLEDSAVYLCASSLRDHGSPLHFGNGTRLTVT.

This clonotype has only a few counts. This sequence joins TRBV5-1 and TRBJ2-5; possibly TRBD2 for D (5 bases). The CDR3 contains 17 residues. V was pared by 0 bases and J by 5 bases, with 20 bases between. The germline V gene encodes CDR1 SGHRS and CDR2 YFSETQ. DNA of the CDR3: TGCGCCAGCAGCTTGGAACGGAGGCGGGCCCTTGGTGAGACCCAGTACTTC. Protein: CASSLERRRALGETQYF.

The J gene is TRBJ2-7, the V gene TRBV12-2; the table assigns TRBD1, which was not confirmed against the DNA. TRBV12-2 represents a pseudogene. This CDR3 has 13 amino acids. The CDR3 DNA is TGTGCAAGTCGCTTAGGAAGTGGAACAGGGCAGTACGTC. Encoded protein: CASRLGSGTGQYV.

The chain recombines TRBV11-2 with TRBJ2-7, with 9 bases lining up with TRBD1. Unmatched junction bases numbered 5, after V lost 3 bases and J lost 2 bases. The CDR3 totals 15 residues. CDR1 and CDR2 (germline): SGHAT, FQNNGV. CDR3: CASSLGQGTTYEQYV. CDR3 nucleotides: TGTGCCAGCAGCTTGGGACAGGGAACCACCTACGAGCAGTACGTC.

This clonotype was counted many times. J is TRBJ1-1 and V is TRBV5-1, with D unresolved. This CDR3 spans 14 amino acids. V was clipped by 1 base and J by 1 base, with 8 bases between them. Germline CDR1 reads SGHRS; CDR2 reads YFSETQ. The CDR3 loop is CASSLLAENTEAFF. The CDR3 region has the DNA TGCGCCAGCAGCTTGTTAGCGGAGAACACTGAAGCTTTCTTT. Full variable domain (rest looked up from reference TRBV5-1 and TRBJ1-1): KAGVTQTPRYLIKTRGQQVTLSCSPISGHRSVSWYQQTPGQGLQFLFEYFSETQRNKGNFPGRFSGRQFSNSRSEMNVSTLELGDSALYLCASSLLAENTEAFFGQGTRLTVV.

This clonotype appeared a few times. The genes are TRBV28 and TRBJ1-2; TRBD1 agrees at 8 bases. The V gene end was trimmed by 5 bases and the J gene end by 4 bases; junction bases not matched to a gene: 9. The CDR3 extends over 15 amino acids. Per germline, CDR1 MDHEN and CDR2 SYDVKM. CDR3 amino acids: CASSPIHRGGYGYTF. The CDR3 nucleotides read TGTGCCAGCAGTCCGATACACAGGGGGGGCTATGGCTACACCTTC.

The chain is built from TRBV9 and TRBJ2-5; D ambiguous. Germline lookup yields CDR1 SGDLS and CDR2 YYNGEE. Trimming took 2 bases from V and 5 from J, leaving 13 bases between them. The CDR3 is 14 residues long. The CDR3 DNA reads as TGTGCCAGCAGCGTGGGTCACGGGCTGGAGACCCAGTACTTC. This sequence encodes CASSVGHGLETQYF.

This clonotype has at least ten counts. This chain links TRBV5-1 with TRBJ2-3; possible D gene TRBD2, 6 bases. V was trimmed by 2 bases and J by 3 bases, leaving 22 bases between them. The CDR3 is 18 amino acids. Germline V CDR1 and CDR2: SGHRS, YFSETQ. The CDR3 DNA reads as TGCGCCAGCAGCTTAGGTATGGGGACTGTGGCCCTAACAGATACGCAGTATTTT. This translates into CASSLGMGTVALTDTQYF.

The chain employs TRBV11-2 and TRBJ2-5; D may be TRBD2 (6 bases). CDR3 length equals 14 residues. Trimming took off 5 bases at V and 1 base at J, with 11 bases between the two ends. The germline gives CDR1 SGHAT, CDR2 FQNNGV. CDR3 sequence (DNA): TGTGCCAGCAGCCCAGGGACTTTCCAAGAGACCCAGTACTTC. Encoded protein: CASSPGTFQETQYF.

Notes on this clonotype: The germline gene is not matched at one end of the junction; a read error may be the cause. The chain employs TRBV6-1 and TRBJ2-1, with TRBD2 identical over 10 bases. This CDR3 region has 15 residues. The germline gives CDR1 MNHNS, CDR2 SASEGT. The CDR3 sequence: CASRELAGIYKEQFF. In nucleotides, the CDR3 is TGTGCCAGCAGGGAACTAGCGGGGATCTACAAAGAGCAGTTCTTC.